Following are 32 T cell receptor beta chains from one sample sequenced in a study of CD8+ T cells in alopecia areata. RNA was extracted and reverse transcribed into cDNA as the sequencing template. Clones were read by immunoSEQ multiplex PCR, and TCRdb kept only the in-frame ones, dropping some. The sample lists about 200,000 clones; over 60% were seen once. Treatment: oral pan-JAK inhibitor, 5-10 mg twice daily. The material sequenced was CD4+ T cells sorted from blood, taken at week 4, from a patient treated with tofacitinib. The receptors were gathered from a human donor with alopecia areata.

The chain couples TRBV6-5 to TRBJ1-5, with 9 bases matching TRBD1. The CDR3 runs to 13 residues. Trimming cost V 8 bases and J 2 bases; bases outside gene matches: 1. Germline V gene sequence: CDR1 MNHEY, CDR2 SVGAGI. The CDR3 protein is CASGDRGNQPQHF. DNA for the CDR3: TGTGCCAGCGGGGACAGGGGCAATCAGCCCCAGCATTTT.

The J gene is TRBJ2-7, the V gene TRBV29-1; D uncertain. Germline V gene data show CDR1 as SQVTM and CDR2 as ANQGSEA. V gave up 6 bases and J gave up 0 bases, with 9 bases separating them. The CDR3 totals 12 residues. The CDR3 nucleotides are TGCAGCGTAGTAGACATCTCCTACGAGCAGTACTTC. It yields the protein CSVVDISYEQYF.

This sequence joins TRBV7-8 and TRBJ2-5; D ambiguous. Trimming removed 1 base from V and 2 bases from J, with 8 bases in between. Germline V gene sequence: CDR1 SGHVS, CDR2 FQNEAQ. The CDR3 has 14 residues. CDR3 loop: CASSLGWRQETQYF. The DNA of the CDR3 is TGTGCCAGCAGCTTAGGATGGAGACAAGAGACCCAGTACTTC.

This clone has a handful of counts. The J gene is TRBJ2-2, the V gene TRBV4-1, with a tentative D call TRBD1 (6 bases). This CDR3 has 15 residues. CDR1 and CDR2 (germline): MGHRA, YSYEKL. The V end lost 4 bases, the J end lost 1 base, and 10 bases lay between the germline ends. CDR3 loop: CASSPGVRNTGELFF. The CDR3 nucleotides read TGCGCCAGCAGCCCAGGGGTCAGGAACACCGGGGAGCTGTTTTTT.

The chain combines TRBV5-1 with TRBJ2-7; 7 bases are shared with TRBD1. This CDR3 is built from 15 residues. Germline CDR1 and CDR2: SGHRS and YFSETQ. With 0 bases clipped from V and 3 bases from J, the junction kept 6 bases outside the gene matches. CDR3 residues: CASSLDTGTVYEQYF. In nucleotides, the CDR3 is TGCGCCAGCAGCTTGGACACCGGGACAGTCTACGAGCAGTACTTC. The full variable domain, completed using reference TRBV5-1 and TRBJ2-7, is KAGVTQTPRYLIKTRGQQVTLSCSPISGHRSVSWYQQTPGQGLQFLFEYFSETQRNKGNFPGRFSGRQFSNSRSEMNVSTLELGDSALYLCASSLDTGTVYEQYFGPGTRLTVT.

This clone was picked up a small number of times. The gene calls are TRBV5-1 and TRBJ2-1; 8 bases align to TRBD1. The CDR3 is 14 residues long. The germline CDR1 and CDR2 sequences are SGHRS and YFSETQ. Trimming removed 4 bases from V and 6 bases from J; junction bases left unmatched: 6. The DNA of the CDR3 is TGCGCCAGCAGCCAAACAGGGGGAGGCAATGAGCAGTTCTTC. Translation gives CASSQTGGGNEQFF.

The genes are TRBV5-1 and TRBJ2-1; D is unclear. Trimming took off 5 bases at V and 8 bases at J, with 14 bases between the two ends. This CDR3 contains 13 residues. Germline lookup yields CDR1 SGHRS and CDR2 YFSETQ. As DNA, the CDR3 is TGCGCCAGCAGAGAGACGGTTATGGATGAGCAGTTCTTC. Encoded protein: CASRETVMDEQFF. Complete variable domain (other parts from reference TRBV5-1 and TRBJ2-1): KAGVTQTPRYLIKTRGQQVTLSCSPISGHRSVSWYQQTPGQGLQFLFEYFSETQRNKGNFPGRFSGRQFSNSRSEMNVSTLELGDSALYLCASRETVMDEQFFGPGTRLTVL.

This clone was recorded only once. One junction end does not reproduce the germline sequence, and a read error may be involved. V gene TRBV7-7 combines with J gene TRBJ2-2; D unclear. From germline, CDR1 is SSHAT and CDR2 FNYEAQ (reference sequence). This CDR3 region has 13 residues. CDR3: CASSRYGTGELFF. The CDR3 region has the DNA TGTGCTAGCAGCCGATACGGGACCGGGGAGCTGTTTTTT.

The genes are TRBV15 and TRBJ1-5; weak D call: TRBD1 (5 bases). CDR1 is LNHNV and CDR2 is YYDKDF in the germline V gene (reference sequence). Trimming shortened V by 4 bases and J by 6 bases, and 19 bases separated the two germline ends. This CDR3 comprises 16 residues. CDR3 nucleotide sequence: TGTGCCACCAGCAACCACGTGGGGGACGGCGGTCAGCCCCAGCATTTT. This gives the protein CATSNHVGDGGQPQHF.

The chain combines TRBV6-5 with TRBJ2-6; no clear D gene. There are 16 residues in the CDR3. Deletions cut 0 bases from V and 0 bases from J, with 6 bases between. Germline loops: CDR1 MNHEY, CDR2 SVGAGI. CDR3 sequence (DNA): TGTGCCAGCAGTTACTCGAAAGTCTCTGGGGCCAACGTCCTGACTTTC. Its translation: CASSYSKVSGANVLTF.

This clone has more than one count but fewer than ten. The rearrangement uses TRBV23-1 and TRBJ2-5; D possibly matches TRBD1 or TRBD2 (6 bases each). TRBV23-1 is identified as an open reading frame with a role that is uncertain. The V end lost 3 bases, the J end lost 0 bases, and 11 bases lay between the germline ends. The CDR3 length is 15 residues. The CDR3 loop reads CASSQEGEYQETQYF. The CDR3 region has the DNA TGCGCCAGCAGTCAGGAGGGGGAGTACCAAGAGACCCAGTACTTC.

The chain combines TRBV4-3 with TRBJ1-3, with D hard to call. Germline V gene sequence: CDR1 LGHNA, CDR2 YSLEER. V lost 1 base to trimming and J lost 4 bases, with 5 bases between them. The CDR3 extends over 13 amino acids. This CDR3 reads CASSQVAGNTIYF. CDR3 bases: TGCGCCAGCAGCCAAGTGGCGGGAAACACCATATATTTT.

The genes are TRBV5-1 and TRBJ2-2, with 9 nucleotides matching TRBD2. Trimming took 7 bases from V and 2 from J; bases not matched to a gene: 3. The CDR3 totals 14 residues. Germline V lookup: CDR1 SGHRS, CDR2 YFSETQ. CDR3 residues: CASGGLANTGELFF. DNA of the CDR3: TGCGCCAGCGGGGGACTAGCCAACACCGGGGAGCTGTTTTTT.

This clone turned up a few times. V gene TRBV27 combines with J gene TRBJ2-5; the D is unclear. The CDR3 contains 12 residues. Trimming removed 3 bases at V and 5 bases at J, with 7 bases between. CDR1 is MNHEY, CDR2 SMNVEV, per germline (reference sequence). The CDR3 DNA reads TGTGCCAGCAGTTTGCGTGGGGAGACCCAGTACTTC. Its translation: CASSLRGETQYF.

CDR3 DNA: TGTGCCAGCAGCTTAGGGGGGGCAGCCTCCCTGCCCCAGCATTTT. Translation gives CASSLGGAASLPQHF. The chain links TRBV7-6 to TRBJ1-5, with a possible D match to TRBD1 (6 bases). This CDR3 has 15 residues. CDR1 is SGHVS, CDR2 FNYEAQ, per germline. The V gene lost 1 base and the J gene lost 9 bases, with 16 bases spanning the gap.

The chain employs TRBV5-6 and TRBJ2-5; 8 positions agree with TRBD2. Germline V gives CDR1 SGHDT, CDR2 YYEEEE. J was trimmed by 1 base and V by 0 bases; bases with no gene match: 5. The CDR3 is 16 amino acids. The CDR3 region is CASSLGIAGTQETQYF. CDR3 DNA sequence: TGTGCCAGCAGCTTGGGAATAGCGGGAACCCAAGAGACCCAGTACTTC.

This chain uses TRBV30 with TRBJ1-1, with unresolved D. In germline, CDR1 is GTSNPN, CDR2 SVGIG (reference sequence). The CDR3 loop spans 11 amino acids. The ends were cut back, 4 bases at V and 6 bases at J, with 9 bases in the middle. Here the CDR3 reads CAWKGYAEAFF. Here the CDR3 DNA reads TGTGCCTGGAAAGGGTACGCTGAAGCTTTCTTT.

The V and J genes are TRBV7-2 and TRBJ1-6; 7 bases line up with TRBD1. Germline assignment: CDR1 SGHTA and CDR2 FQGNSA. V was clipped by 5 bases and J by 10 bases; unmatched bases: 8. This CDR3 is built from 14 residues. In DNA, the CDR3 is TGTGCCAGCAGCCTCAGGGGGGTAGGCTCACCCCTCCACTTT. Translation: CASSLRGVGSPLHF.

The chain is built from TRBV7-9 and TRBJ2-3; 7 positions agree with TRBD2. Germline V gene data show CDR1 as SEHNR and CDR2 as FQNEAQ (reference sequence). The CDR3 loop spans 13 amino acids. The V gene end was trimmed by 9 bases and the J gene end by 2 bases; junction bases not matched to a gene: 5. CDR3 amino acids: CASGAGVTDTQYF. CDR3 sequence (DNA): TGTGCCAGTGGGGCGGGGGTCACAGATACGCAGTATTTT.

J is TRBJ1-2 and V is TRBV6-5; no firm D call. The V and J ends lost 5 bases and 3 bases respectively, with 16 bases between them. Germline CDR1 and CDR2: MNHEY and SVGAGI. The CDR3 length is 15 residues. The CDR3 DNA follows: TGTGCCAGCAGTACCCGGACGAGGAAGGACTATGGCTACACCTTC. It translates to CASSTRTRKDYGYTF.

V usage is TRBV19 and J usage is TRBJ2-6; unclear D gene. From germline, CDR1 is LNHDA and CDR2 SQIVND (reference sequence). V was trimmed by 2 bases and J by 1 base, leaving 6 bases between them. This CDR3 has 15 amino acids. The CDR3 here is CASSIYGSGANVLTF. The CDR3, as DNA: TGTGCCAGTAGTATATATGGTTCTGGGGCCAACGTCCTGACTTTC.

This rearrangement joins TRBV5-1 to TRBJ2-3, with 7 positions matching TRBD2. With V trimmed by 5 bases and J by 4 bases, 4 bases remained unmatched. The CDR3 runs to 13 residues. CDR1 is SGHRS, CDR2 YFSETQ, per germline. The CDR3 nucleotides are TGCGCCAGCAGTGGGGGAGGGGCAGATACGCAGTATTTT. Residues: CASSGGGADTQYF. The whole variable domain, filled in from reference TRBV5-1 and TRBJ2-3, reads KAGVTQTPRYLIKTRGQQVTLSCSPISGHRSVSWYQQTPGQGLQFLFEYFSETQRNKGNFPGRFSGRQFSNSRSEMNVSTLELGDSALYLCASSGGGADTQYFGPGTRLTVL.

This clone was observed a handful of times. This sequence joins TRBV27 and TRBJ2-2; tentative D call: TRBD2 (6 bases). V was trimmed by 9 bases and J by 1 base, leaving 18 bases between them. The CDR3 contains 16 residues. Germline CDR1 reads MNHEY; CDR2 reads SMNVEV (reference sequence). CDR3 loop: CARGISGTENTGELFF. CDR3 bases: TGTGCCAGAGGCATCTCCGGGACTGAGAACACCGGGGAGCTGTTTTTT.

The J gene is TRBJ2-1, the V gene TRBV5-1; a weak D match, TRBD1 (5 bases). Germline V gene lookup returns CDR1 SGHRS and CDR2 YFSETQ. The CDR3 runs 17 residues. V gave up 7 bases and J gave up 4 bases, with 24 bases separating them. The CDR3 DNA reads as TGCGCCAGCCAAGACGGCTTAGGGGCGGCCGGATACAATGAGCAGTTCTTC. The encoded protein is CASQDGLGAAGYNEQFF.

This clone was recorded only once. The chain has TRBV15 and TRBJ2-5; 7 positions match TRBD1. This CDR3 has 15 residues. The trim removed 5 bases at V and 2 bases at J, leaving 8 bases unmatched. Germline CDR1 and CDR2: LNHNV and YYDKDF (reference sequence). CDR3 in DNA: TGTGCCACCAGCTCCTTACAGGGGTGGCAAGAGACCCAGTACTTC. As protein: CATSSLQGWQETQYF.

This rearrangement joins TRBV5-4 to TRBJ2-5, with 8 bases lining up with TRBD2. The V gene end was trimmed by 3 bases and the J gene end by 4 bases; junction bases not matched to a gene: 5. CDR1 is SGHNT, CDR2 YYREEE, per germline (reference sequence). The CDR3 has 14 residues. The CDR3 region is CASSSRGGGETQYF. In nucleotides, the CDR3 is TGTGCCAGCAGCTCCCGGGGGGGCGGAGAGACCCAGTACTTC.

This sequence joins TRBV2 and TRBJ1-1; D ambiguous. The CDR3 is 12 residues long. CDR1 SNHLY and CDR2 FYNNEI come from the germline V gene. V was pared by 4 bases and J by 5 bases, with 8 bases between. CDR3 region: CASSVLGTEAFF. The DNA for the CDR3 is TGTGCCAGCAGTGTACTGGGGACTGAAGCTTTCTTT.

The chain has TRBV6-5 and TRBJ2-7, with D unresolved. The CDR3 runs to 11 residues. With 2 bases removed from V and 6 bases from J, the gap between germline ends came to 5 bases. Germline V gene sequence: CDR1 MNHEY, CDR2 SVGAGI. The CDR3 coding sequence is TGTGCCAGCAGTTACCGAGGCGAGCAGTACTTC. Encoded protein: CASSYRGEQYF.

CDR3 residues: CASSPHGVLGNQPQHF. In nucleotides, the CDR3 is TGTGCCAGCAGTCCCCATGGGGTTTTGGGCAATCAGCCCCAGCATTTT. The chain recombines TRBV27 with TRBJ1-5; D is undetermined. Between the trimmed V and J ends, which lost 5 bases and 2 bases, there was a span of 16 bases. The CDR3 is 16 residues long. Germline V gene data show CDR1 as MNHEY and CDR2 as SMNVEV (reference sequence).

The rearrangement links TRBV30 to TRBJ2-5; D remains ambiguous. This CDR3 has 11 amino acids. Trimming took off 4 bases at V and 3 bases at J, with 6 bases between the two ends. Germline V gene data show CDR1 as GTSNPN and CDR2 as SVGIG (reference sequence). The CDR3 protein is CAWTLKETQYF. CDR3 coding DNA: TGTGCCTGGACCCTCAAAGAGACCCAGTACTTC.

V usage is TRBV7-9 and J usage is TRBJ2-3; 7 nucleotides line up with TRBD2. The CDR3 spans 16 residues. Germline V gene lookup returns CDR1 SEHNR and CDR2 FQNEAQ (reference sequence). With 2 bases clipped from V and 1 base from J, the junction kept 6 bases outside the gene matches. CDR3 sequence reads: CASSLRTSSRTDTQYF. Written as DNA, the CDR3 is TGTGCCAGCAGCTTACGGACTAGTTCCCGCACAGATACGCAGTATTTT.

The chain carries TRBV7-2 and TRBJ2-7; D is unclear. V lost 2 bases and J lost 6, with 17 bases in between. The CDR3 runs 15 residues. Germline CDR1 is SGHTA and CDR2 is FQGNSA. The CDR3: CASSLSGLRLGEQYF. The DNA of the CDR3 is TGTGCCAGCAGCTTATCTGGGCTACGCTTGGGCGAGCAGTACTTC.